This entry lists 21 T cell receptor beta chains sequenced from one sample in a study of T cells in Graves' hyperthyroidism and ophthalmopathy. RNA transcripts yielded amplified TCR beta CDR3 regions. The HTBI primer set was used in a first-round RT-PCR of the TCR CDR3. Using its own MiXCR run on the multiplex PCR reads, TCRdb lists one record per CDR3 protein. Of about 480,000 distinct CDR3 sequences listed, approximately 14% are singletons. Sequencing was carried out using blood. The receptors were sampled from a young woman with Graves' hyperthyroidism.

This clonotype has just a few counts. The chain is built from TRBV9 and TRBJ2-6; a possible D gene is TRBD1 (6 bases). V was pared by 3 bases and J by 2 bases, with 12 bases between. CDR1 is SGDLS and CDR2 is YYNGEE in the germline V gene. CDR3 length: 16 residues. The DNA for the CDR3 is TGTGCCAGCAGCGAGACCCCAGGGGCTGGGGCCAACGTCCTGACTTTC. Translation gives CASSETPGAGANVLTF.

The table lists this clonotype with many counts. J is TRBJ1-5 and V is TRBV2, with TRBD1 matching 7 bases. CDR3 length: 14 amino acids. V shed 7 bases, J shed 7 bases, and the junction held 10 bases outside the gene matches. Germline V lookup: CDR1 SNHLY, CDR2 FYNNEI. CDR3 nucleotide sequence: TGTGCCAGCAAATCCGGGACAGTGGCCCAGCCCCAGCATTTT. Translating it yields CASKSGTVAQPQHF.

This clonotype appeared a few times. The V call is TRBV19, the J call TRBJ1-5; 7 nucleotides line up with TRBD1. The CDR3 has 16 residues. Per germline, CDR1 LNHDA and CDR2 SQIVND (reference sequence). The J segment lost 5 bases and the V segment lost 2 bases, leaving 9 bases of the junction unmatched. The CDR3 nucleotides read TGTGCCAGTAGTATACGGACTACAGGGGTTGATCAGCCCCAGCATTTT. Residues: CASSIRTTGVDQPQHF.

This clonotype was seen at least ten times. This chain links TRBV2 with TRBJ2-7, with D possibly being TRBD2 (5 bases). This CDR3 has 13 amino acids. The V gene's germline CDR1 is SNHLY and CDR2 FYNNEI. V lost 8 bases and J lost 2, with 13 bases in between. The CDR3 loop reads CASGLTGTYEQYV. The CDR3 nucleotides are TGTGCCAGCGGACTGACGGGTACCTACGAGCAGTACGTC.

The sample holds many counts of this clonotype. The chain's CDR3 is CASSPSGRRGGELFF. Written as DNA, the CDR3 is TGTGCCAGCAGTCCTAGCGGGAGAAGGGGCGGGGAGCTGTTTTTT. The chain employs TRBV12-3 or TRBV12-4 and TRBJ2-2; 10 bases agree with TRBD2. This CDR3 comprises 15 residues. V dropped 5 bases and J dropped 7; count of bases not matched to a gene: 7.

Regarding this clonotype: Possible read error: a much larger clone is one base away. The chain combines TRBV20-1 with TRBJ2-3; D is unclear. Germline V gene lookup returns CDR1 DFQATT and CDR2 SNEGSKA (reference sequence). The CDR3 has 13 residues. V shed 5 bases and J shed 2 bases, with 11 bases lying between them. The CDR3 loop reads CSAEDADTDTQYF. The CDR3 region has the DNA TGCAGTGCTGAAGACGCCGACACAGATACGCAGTATTTT.

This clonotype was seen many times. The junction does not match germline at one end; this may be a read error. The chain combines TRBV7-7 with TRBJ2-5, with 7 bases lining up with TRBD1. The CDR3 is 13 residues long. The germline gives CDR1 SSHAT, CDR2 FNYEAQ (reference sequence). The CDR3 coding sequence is TGTGCTAGCAGCCGACAGGGAAGGGAGACCCAGTACTTC. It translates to CASSRQGRETQYF.

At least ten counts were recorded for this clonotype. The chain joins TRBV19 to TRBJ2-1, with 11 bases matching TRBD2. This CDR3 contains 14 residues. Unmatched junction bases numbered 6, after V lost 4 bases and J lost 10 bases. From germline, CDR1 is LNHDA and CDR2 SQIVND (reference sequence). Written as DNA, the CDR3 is TGTGCCAGTAGTACGCAAACTAGCGGGAGAGAGCAGTTCTTC. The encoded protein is CASSTQTSGREQFF.

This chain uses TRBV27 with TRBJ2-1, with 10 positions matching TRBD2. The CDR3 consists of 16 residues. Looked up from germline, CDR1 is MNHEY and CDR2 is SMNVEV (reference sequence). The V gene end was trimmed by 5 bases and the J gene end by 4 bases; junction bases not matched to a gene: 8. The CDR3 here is CASSPHGTSAYNEQFF. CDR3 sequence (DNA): TGTGCCAGCAGTCCTCACGGGACTAGCGCGTACAATGAGCAGTTCTTC.

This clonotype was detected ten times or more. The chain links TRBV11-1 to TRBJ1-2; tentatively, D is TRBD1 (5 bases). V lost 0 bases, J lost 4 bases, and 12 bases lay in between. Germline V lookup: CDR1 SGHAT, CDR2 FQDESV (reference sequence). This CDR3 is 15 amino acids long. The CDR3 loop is CASSLAPSGPYGYTF. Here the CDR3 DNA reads TGTGCCAGCAGCTTAGCCCCCTCGGGGCCCTATGGCTACACCTTC.

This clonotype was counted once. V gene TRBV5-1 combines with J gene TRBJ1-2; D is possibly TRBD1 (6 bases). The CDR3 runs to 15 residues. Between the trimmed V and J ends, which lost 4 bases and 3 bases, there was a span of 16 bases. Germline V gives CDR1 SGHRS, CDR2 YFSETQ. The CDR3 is CASSPQGTHYYGYTF. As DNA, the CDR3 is TGCGCCAGCAGCCCTCAGGGGACCCACTACTATGGCTACACCTTC.

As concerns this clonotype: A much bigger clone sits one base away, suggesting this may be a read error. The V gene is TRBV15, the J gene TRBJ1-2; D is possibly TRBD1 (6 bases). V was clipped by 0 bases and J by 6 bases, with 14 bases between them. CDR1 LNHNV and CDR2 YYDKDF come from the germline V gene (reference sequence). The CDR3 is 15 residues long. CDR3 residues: CATSRDQGTRDGYTF. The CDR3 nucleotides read TGTGCCACCAGCAGAGATCAGGGGACTCGAGATGGCTACACCTTC.

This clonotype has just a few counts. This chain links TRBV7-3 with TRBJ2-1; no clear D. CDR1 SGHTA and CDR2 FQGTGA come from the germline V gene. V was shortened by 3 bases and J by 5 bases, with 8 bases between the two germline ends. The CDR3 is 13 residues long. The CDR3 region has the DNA TGTGCCAGCAGCTTTAGGTCGGACAATGAGCAGTTCTTC. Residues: CASSFRSDNEQFF. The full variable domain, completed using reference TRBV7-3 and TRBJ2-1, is GAGVSQTPSNKVTEKGKYVELRCDPISGHTALYWYRQSLGQGPEFLIYFQGTGAADDSGLPNDRFFAVRPEGSVSTLKIQRTERGDSAVYLCASSFRSDNEQFFGPGTRLTVL.

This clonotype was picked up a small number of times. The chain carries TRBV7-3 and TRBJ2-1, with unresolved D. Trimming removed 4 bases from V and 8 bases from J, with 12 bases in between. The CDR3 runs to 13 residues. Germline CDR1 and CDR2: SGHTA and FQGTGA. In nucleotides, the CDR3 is TGTGCCAGCAGCTCTAGGCGCGCGGATGAGCAGTTCTTC. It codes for CASSSRRADEQFF.

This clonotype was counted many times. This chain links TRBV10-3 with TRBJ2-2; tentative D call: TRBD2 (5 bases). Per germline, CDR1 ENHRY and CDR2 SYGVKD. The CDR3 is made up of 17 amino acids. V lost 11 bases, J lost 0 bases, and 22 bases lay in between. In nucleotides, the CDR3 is TGTGCCGTAACGCGGACTCCCGGGTCTCCGAACACCGGGGAGCTGTTTTTT. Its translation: CAVTRTPGSPNTGELFF.

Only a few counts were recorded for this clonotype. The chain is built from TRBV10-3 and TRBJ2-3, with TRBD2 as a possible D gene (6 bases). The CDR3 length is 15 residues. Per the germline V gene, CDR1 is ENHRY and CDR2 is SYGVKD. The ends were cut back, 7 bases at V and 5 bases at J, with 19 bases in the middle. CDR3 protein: CAINGRGGLRDTQYF. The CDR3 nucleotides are TGTGCCATCAATGGTCGGGGAGGTTTGAGAGATACGCAGTATTTT.

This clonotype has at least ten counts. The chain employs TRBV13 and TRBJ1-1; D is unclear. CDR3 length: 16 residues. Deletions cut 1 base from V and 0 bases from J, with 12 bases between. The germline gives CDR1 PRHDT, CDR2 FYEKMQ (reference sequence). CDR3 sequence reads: CASSLADTEVNTEAFF. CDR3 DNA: TGTGCCAGCAGCTTAGCAGACACGGAGGTGAACACTGAAGCTTTCTTT.

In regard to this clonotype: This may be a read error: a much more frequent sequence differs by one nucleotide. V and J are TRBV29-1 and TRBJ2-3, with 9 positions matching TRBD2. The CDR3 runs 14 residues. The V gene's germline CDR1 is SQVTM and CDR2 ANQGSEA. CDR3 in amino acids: CSVDGTSSTDTRYF. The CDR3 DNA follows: TGCAGCGTTGATGGGACTAGCTCCACAGATACGCGGTATTTT.

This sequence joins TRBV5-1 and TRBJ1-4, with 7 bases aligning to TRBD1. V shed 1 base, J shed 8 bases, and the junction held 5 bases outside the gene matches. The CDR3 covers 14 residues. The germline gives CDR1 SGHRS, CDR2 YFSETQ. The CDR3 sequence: CASSLQGVGEKLFF. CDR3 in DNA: TGCGCCAGCAGCTTGCAGGGGGTAGGGGAAAAACTGTTTTTT.

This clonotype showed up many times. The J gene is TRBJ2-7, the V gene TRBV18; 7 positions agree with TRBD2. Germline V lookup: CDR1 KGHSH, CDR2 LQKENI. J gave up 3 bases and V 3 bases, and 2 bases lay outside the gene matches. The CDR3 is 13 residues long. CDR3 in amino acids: CASSPGEGYEQYV. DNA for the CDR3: TGTGCCAGCTCACCGGGGGAGGGCTACGAGCAGTACGTC.

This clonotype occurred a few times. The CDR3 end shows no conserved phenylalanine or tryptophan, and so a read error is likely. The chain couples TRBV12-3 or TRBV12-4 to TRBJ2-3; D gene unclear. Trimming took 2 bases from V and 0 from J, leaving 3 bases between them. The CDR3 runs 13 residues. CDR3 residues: CASSLLSTDTQYS. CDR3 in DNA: TGTGCCAGCAGTTTACTGAGCACAGATACGCAGTATTCT.